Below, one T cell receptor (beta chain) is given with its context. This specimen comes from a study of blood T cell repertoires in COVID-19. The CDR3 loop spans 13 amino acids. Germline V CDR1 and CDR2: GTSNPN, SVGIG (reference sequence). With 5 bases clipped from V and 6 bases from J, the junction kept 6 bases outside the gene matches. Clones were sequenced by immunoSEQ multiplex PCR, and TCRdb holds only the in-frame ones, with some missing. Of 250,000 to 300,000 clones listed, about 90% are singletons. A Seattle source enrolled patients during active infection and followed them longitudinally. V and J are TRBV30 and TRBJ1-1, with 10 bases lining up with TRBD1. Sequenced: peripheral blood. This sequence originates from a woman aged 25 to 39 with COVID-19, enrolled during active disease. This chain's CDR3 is CAWGTGVRAEAFF. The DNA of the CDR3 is TGTGCCTGGGGGACAGGGGTGAGGGCTGAAGCTTTCTTT.